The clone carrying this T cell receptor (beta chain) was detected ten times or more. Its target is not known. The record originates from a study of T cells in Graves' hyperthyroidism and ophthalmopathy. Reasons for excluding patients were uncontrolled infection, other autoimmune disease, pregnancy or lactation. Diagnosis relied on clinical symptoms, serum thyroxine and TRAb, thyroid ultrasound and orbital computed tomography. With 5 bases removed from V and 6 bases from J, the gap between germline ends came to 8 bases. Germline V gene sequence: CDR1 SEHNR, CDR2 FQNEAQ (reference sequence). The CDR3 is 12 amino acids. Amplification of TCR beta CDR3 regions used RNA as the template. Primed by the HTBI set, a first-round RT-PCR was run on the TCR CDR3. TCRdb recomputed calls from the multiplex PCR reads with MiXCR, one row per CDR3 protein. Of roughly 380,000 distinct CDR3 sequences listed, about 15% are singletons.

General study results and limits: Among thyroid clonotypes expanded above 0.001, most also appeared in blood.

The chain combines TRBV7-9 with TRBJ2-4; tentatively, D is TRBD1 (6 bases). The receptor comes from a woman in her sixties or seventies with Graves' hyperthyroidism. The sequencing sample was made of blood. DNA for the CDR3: TGTGCCAGCAGCCAGACAGGAAACATTCAGTACTTC. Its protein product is CASSQTGNIQYF.